These T cell receptor beta chains were read from a single sample in a study of blood T cell repertoires in COVID-19. Profiled with immunoSEQ multiplex PCR; TCRdb holds only in-frame clones, not every one. Of 300,000 or so clones in the sample, approximately 90% are singletons; the top ten hold 2% to 2.5%. Sequencing input: peripheral blood. These receptors all stem from a woman aged 30 to 39 with COVID-19, enrolled during active disease. Both conserved end residues are part of each CDR3. Fields, in order: D gene, clone size, J gene, V gene, CDR3 protein, CDR3 DNA. D genes are given only for firm matches. Rows may omit the clone size; those that give it use once, few, many or a size class.

d_gene: .
abundance: .
j_gene: TRBJ2-5
v_gene: TRBV5-1
CDR3aa: CASSFTRDYETQYF
CDR3nt: TGCGCCAGCAGCTTTACCAGGGATTACGAGACCCAGTACTTC

d_gene: .
abundance: .
j_gene: TRBJ1-1
v_gene: TRBV7-6
CDR3aa: CASSPGLDTEAFF
CDR3nt: TGTGCCAGCAGCCCAGGACTGGACACTGAAGCTTTCTTT

d_gene: .
abundance: .
j_gene: TRBJ2-4
v_gene: TRBV28
CDR3aa: CASTEGVAKNIQYF
CDR3nt: TGTGCCAGCACTGAGGGAGTGGCCAAAAACATTCAGTACTTC

d_gene: TRBD1
abundance: once
j_gene: TRBJ2-7
v_gene: TRBV12-5
CDR3aa: CASRTTGIHEQYF
CDR3nt: TGTGCTAGTCGGACGACAGGGATCCACGAGCAGTACTTC

d_gene: TRBD1
abundance: .
j_gene: TRBJ2-3
v_gene: TRBV7-2
CDR3aa: CASTLDRAWADTQYF
CDR3nt: TGTGCCAGCACCTTAGACAGGGCATGGGCAGATACGCAGTATTTT

d_gene: TRBD2
abundance: .
j_gene: TRBJ2-1
v_gene: TRBV3-1/TRBV3-2
CDR3aa: CASSPGLAGVNEQFF
CDR3nt: TGTGCCAGCAGCCCGGGACTAGCGGGAGTAAATGAGCAGTTCTTC

d_gene: TRBD2
abundance: .
j_gene: TRBJ2-7
v_gene: TRBV7-2
CDR3aa: CASSLEGTSGTYEQYF
CDR3nt: TGTGCCAGCAGCCTAGAGGGGACTAGCGGTACCTACGAGCAGTACTTC

d_gene: TRBD2
abundance: .
j_gene: TRBJ2-3
v_gene: TRBV13
CDR3aa: CASSTYPSGSTDTQYF
CDR3nt: TGTGCCAGCAGCACCTACCCTAGCGGGAGCACAGATACGCAGTATTTT

d_gene: TRBD2
abundance: .
j_gene: TRBJ2-1
v_gene: TRBV3-1/TRBV3-2
CDR3aa: CASSPEGAGLSYNEQFF
CDR3nt: TGTGCCAGCAGCCCGGAGGGAGCGGGGCTCTCCTACAATGAGCAGTTCTTC

d_gene: TRBD1
abundance: .
j_gene: TRBJ1-5
v_gene: TRBV20-1
CDR3aa: CSASETGGRNQPQHF
CDR3nt: TGCAGTGCTAGTGAAACAGGGGGTAGGAATCAGCCCCAGCATTTT

d_gene: TRBD2
abundance: .
j_gene: TRBJ2-2
v_gene: TRBV2
CDR3aa: CASSGEGTSGRYTGELFF
CDR3nt: TGTGCCAGCAGCGGGGAGGGGACTAGCGGGAGGTACACCGGGGAGCTGTTTTTT

d_gene: TRBD1
abundance: .
j_gene: TRBJ2-7
v_gene: TRBV11-3
CDR3aa: CASSHNAGQGLYEQYF
CDR3nt: TGTGCCAGCAGCCACAACGCGGGACAGGGGTTATACGAGCAGTACTTC

d_gene: .
abundance: .
j_gene: TRBJ1-1
v_gene: TRBV7-9
CDR3aa: CASSSAVGMNTEAFF
CDR3nt: TGTGCCAGCAGCTCCGCGGTGGGTATGAACACTGAAGCTTTCTTT

d_gene: TRBD1
abundance: .
j_gene: TRBJ1-1
v_gene: TRBV5-1
CDR3aa: CASRHQQGTNTEAFF
CDR3nt: TGCGCCAGCAGACACCAACAGGGGACCAACACTGAAGCTTTCTTT

d_gene: .
abundance: .
j_gene: TRBJ1-4
v_gene: TRBV27
CDR3aa: CASSPSRQAEKLFF
CDR3nt: TGTGCCAGCAGCCCAAGCCGACAGGCAGAAAAACTGTTTTTT

d_gene: .
abundance: once
j_gene: TRBJ2-6
v_gene: TRBV12-5
CDR3aa: CASGLGEAGANVLTF
CDR3nt: TGTGCTAGTGGTTTAGGTGAGGCTGGGGCCAACGTCCTGACTTTC

d_gene: .
abundance: .
j_gene: TRBJ2-1
v_gene: TRBV12-1
CDR3aa: CASSWGPGLAVHNEQFF
CDR3nt: TGTGCCAGCAGCTGGGGTCCGGGACTAGCGGTTCACAATGAGCAGTTCTTC

d_gene: .
abundance: once
j_gene: TRBJ1-5
v_gene: TRBV6-5
CDR3aa: CASSSTGNQPQHF
CDR3nt: TGTGCCAGCAGTTCCACAGGGAATCAGCCCCAGCATTTT

d_gene: .
abundance: .
j_gene: TRBJ1-1
v_gene: TRBV18
CDR3aa: CASSPRRNMNTEAFF
CDR3nt: TGTGCCAGCTCACCACGGAGGAACATGAACACTGAAGCTTTCTTT

d_gene: TRBD1
abundance: .
j_gene: TRBJ2-3
v_gene: TRBV7-6
CDR3aa: CASSQTGVLLNTQYF
CDR3nt: TGTGCCAGCAGCCAAACAGGGGTCCTCCTCAATACGCAGTATTTT

d_gene: TRBD2
abundance: .
j_gene: TRBJ2-1
v_gene: TRBV4-1
CDR3aa: CASSRYGGASGRYNEQFF
CDR3nt: TGCGCCAGCAGCCGATACGGGGGAGCTAGCGGGAGGTACAATGAGCAGTTCTTC

d_gene: .
abundance: .
j_gene: TRBJ1-1
v_gene: TRBV6-5
CDR3aa: CASSYRDKVNTEAFF
CDR3nt: TGTGCCAGCAGTTATCGGGACAAGGTGAACACTGAAGCTTTCTTT

d_gene: .
abundance: .
j_gene: TRBJ2-7
v_gene: TRBV2
CDR3aa: CASFQGINEQYF
CDR3nt: TGTGCCAGTTTTCAGGGTATCAACGAGCAGTACTTC

d_gene: TRBD2
abundance: .
j_gene: TRBJ2-5
v_gene: TRBV5-1
CDR3aa: CASSPRSGTSGRIGETQYF
CDR3nt: TGCGCCAGCAGCCCAAGGTCCGGGACTAGCGGGAGGATCGGGGAGACCCAGTACTTC